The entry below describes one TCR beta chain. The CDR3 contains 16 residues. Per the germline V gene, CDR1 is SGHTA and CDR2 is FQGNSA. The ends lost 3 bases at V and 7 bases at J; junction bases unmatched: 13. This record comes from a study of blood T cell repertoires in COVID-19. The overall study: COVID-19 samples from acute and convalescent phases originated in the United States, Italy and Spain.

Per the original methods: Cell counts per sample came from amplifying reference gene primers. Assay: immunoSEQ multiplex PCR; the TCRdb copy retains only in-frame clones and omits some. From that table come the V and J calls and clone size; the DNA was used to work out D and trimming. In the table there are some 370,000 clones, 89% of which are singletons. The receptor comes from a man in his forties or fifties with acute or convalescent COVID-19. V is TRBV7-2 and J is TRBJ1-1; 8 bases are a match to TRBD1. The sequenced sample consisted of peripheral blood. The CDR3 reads CASSFNGGQGAGEAFF. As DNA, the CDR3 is TGTGCCAGCAGCTTCAATGGGGGGCAGGGGGCCGGTGAAGCTTTCTTT.